Shown below are 10 T cell receptor beta chains from a single sample sequenced in a study of T cells in Graves' hyperthyroidism and ophthalmopathy. TCR beta CDR3 regions were amplified from RNA. Initially, a first-round RT-PCR of the TCR CDR3 employed the HTBI primer set. Using its own MiXCR run on the multiplex PCR reads, TCRdb lists one record per CDR3 protein. The sample lists about 260,000 distinct CDR3 sequences; about 20% were seen once. The sequenced sample consisted of blood. These receptors were obtained from a man aged 30 to 45 with Graves' ophthalmopathy.

The rearrangement joins TRBV5-1 to TRBJ1-4; D is perhaps TRBD1 (6 bases). From germline, CDR1 is SGHRS and CDR2 YFSETQ. This CDR3 has 16 amino acids. With 0 bases removed from V and 0 bases from J, the gap between germline ends came to 9 bases. The CDR3 region is CASSLDGTTTNEKLFF. The CDR3 bases are TGCGCCAGCAGCTTGGACGGGACAACAACTAATGAAAAACTGTTTTTT.

This clonotype has a count of ten or more. The chain couples TRBV18 to TRBJ1-2, with D unresolved. CDR3 size: 15 residues. The ends were cut back, 0 bases at V and 8 bases at J, with 16 bases in the middle. The germline gives CDR1 KGHSH, CDR2 LQKENI. For the CDR3, the DNA is TGTGCCAGCTCACCACCGTTGCCAGCAGTCACGGGCTACACCTTC. Its translation: CASSPPLPAVTGYTF.

With respect to this clonotype: This may come from a read error, since a much larger clone is one base off. This rearrangement joins TRBV11-3 to TRBJ2-1, with D possibly matching TRBD2 (6 bases). The CDR3 is made up of 15 amino acids. Germline loops: CDR1 SGHNT, CDR2 YENEEA. CDR3 sequence (DNA): TGTGCCAGCAGCCCCGCTCGCGGGATAGGAGCTGAGCAGTCCTTC. It translates to CASSPARGIGAEQSF.

This clonotype has more than one count but fewer than ten. V gene TRBV27 combines with J gene TRBJ2-2; TRBD2 agrees at 11 bases. Germline CDR1 and CDR2: MNHEY and SMNVEV (reference sequence). The CDR3 spans 13 residues. With V trimmed by 7 bases and J by 6 bases, 1 base remained unmatched. CDR3 loop: CASTSGRPGELFF. The DNA of the CDR3 is TGTGCCAGCACTAGCGGGAGGCCCGGGGAGCTGTTTTTT.

The rearrangement uses TRBV7-2 and TRBJ2-7; 7 positions agree with TRBD1. This CDR3 is built from 15 residues. Germline-derived CDR1 and CDR2 are SGHTA and FQGNSA. Trimming removed 4 bases from V and 5 bases from J; junction bases left unmatched: 11. The CDR3 here is CASSSRTGFAHEQYF. The CDR3 DNA reads TGTGCCAGCAGCTCCCGGACAGGTTTTGCCCACGAGCAGTACTTC. Looking up the rest from reference TRBV7-2 and TRBJ2-7 gives the full variable domain: GAGVSQSPSNKVTEKGKDVELRCDPISGHTALYWYRQSLGQGLEFLIYFQGNSAPDKSGLPSDRFSAERTGGSVSTLTIQRTQQEDSAVYLCASSSRTGFAHEQYFGPGTRLTVT.

This clonotype was seen a handful of times. The V and J genes are TRBV20-1 and TRBJ2-5, with TRBD1 identical over 7 bases. Losses at the gene ends were 6 bases for V and 0 bases for J; bases not matched to a gene: 10. Germline V gives CDR1 DFQATT, CDR2 SNEGSKA (reference sequence). This CDR3 has 15 residues. CDR3 sequence: CSAFSLGTDQETQYF. Here the CDR3 DNA reads TGCAGTGCCTTTAGTTTGGGGACAGACCAAGAGACCCAGTACTTC.

J is TRBJ1-3 and V is TRBV29-1; D possibly corresponds to TRBD1 (5 bases). Trimming removed 3 bases from V and 0 bases from J, with 15 bases in between. The CDR3 length is 16 residues. Germline V gene sequence: CDR1 SQVTM, CDR2 ANQGSEA. The CDR3, as DNA: TGCAGCGTTGAGGAAAGACAGCCGGCCTCTGGAAACACCATATATTTT. Encoded protein: CSVEERQPASGNTIYF.

The rearrangement links TRBV11-3 to TRBJ2-3; D is ambiguous. V was shortened by 3 bases and J by 4 bases, with 11 bases between the two germline ends. Germline CDR1 is SGHNT and CDR2 is YENEEA. This CDR3 region has 14 residues. CDR3 protein: CASSLARNPDTQYF. The CDR3 DNA follows: TGTGCCAGCAGCTTGGCCAGGAACCCAGATACGCAGTATTTT.

The gene calls are TRBV24-1 and TRBJ2-2, with 10 bases matching TRBD1. Germline V gives CDR1 KGHDR, CDR2 SFDVKD. V dropped 5 bases and J dropped 4; count of bases not matched to a gene: 0. This CDR3 contains 14 residues. This chain's CDR3 is CATSGDRGTGELFF. The CDR3 nucleotides are TGTGCCACCAGTGGGGACAGGGGCACCGGGGAGCTGTTTTTT.

This rearrangement joins TRBV9 to TRBJ2-1, with D maybe TRBD2 (5 bases). The germline V and J ends were trimmed by 0 bases and 4 bases, with 8 bases remaining between them. The CDR3 runs to 14 residues. Germline CDR1 SGDLS, CDR2 YYNGEE. Here the CDR3 reads CASSVGGLYNEQFF. CDR3 DNA: TGTGCCAGCAGCGTAGGCGGACTGTACAATGAGCAGTTCTTC.